This T cell receptor (beta chain) was sequenced in a study of T cells in Graves' hyperthyroidism and ophthalmopathy. Hyperthyroidism of Graves' type that showed no ophthalmopathy progression within 18 months was stable. Uncontrolled infection, other autoimmune disease, pregnancy or lactation led to exclusion. Diagnostic decisions used clinical symptoms, serum thyroxine and TRAb, thyroid ultrasound and orbital computed tomography. Trimming removed 6 bases from V and 6 bases from J, with 15 bases in between. This CDR3 is built from 14 residues. CDR1 and CDR2 from the germline V gene are SQVTM and ANQGSEA. This clonotype was detected only a few times. As yet, its antigen is unknown. General observations from the study: Ophthalmopathy and stable hyperthyroidism were separated by a 13 V-J model.

Using RNA transcripts as the source, TCR beta CDR3 regions were amplified. The HTBI primer set was used in a first-round RT-PCR of the TCR CDR3. TCRdb reprocessed the multiplex PCR reads via MiXCR and lists one record per CDR3 protein. The sample records fewer than 650,000 distinct CDR3 sequences, 12% to 15% being singletons. This TCR was sampled from a woman in her forties with Graves' hyperthyroidism. Sequenced sample: blood. V gene TRBV29-1 combines with J gene TRBJ1-6, with D perhaps matching TRBD1 (6 bases). CDR3 in DNA: TGCAGCGTGAAACAGGGAGGGCCTAATTCACCCCTCCACTTT. It specifies CSVKQGGPNSPLHF. Drawing the rest from reference TRBV29-1 and TRBJ1-6, the complete variable domain is SAVISQKPSRDICQRGTSLTIQCQVDSQVTMMFWYRQQPGQSLTLIATANQGSEATYESGFVIDKFPISRPNLTFSTLTVSNMSPEDSSIYLCSVKQGGPNSPLHFGNGTRLTVT.